A selection of T cell receptor beta chains follows, all from one sample in a study of control samples from healthy donors and cancer patients. Profiled with immunoSEQ multiplex PCR; TCRdb holds only in-frame clones, not every one. This repertoire shows about 160,000 clones, over 85% found once; its top ten account for around 8%. The sample consisted of blood. These receptor sequences come from a woman aged 40 to 49 in good health. Both conserved end residues are part of each CDR3. D genes are given only for firm matches.

d_gene: TRBD2
v_gene: TRBV5-6
j_gene: TRBJ2-7
CDR3aa: CASSRGLAGVYEQYF
CDR3nt: TGTGCCAGCTCCCGTGGGCTAGCGGGGGTCTACGAGCAGTACTTC

d_gene: TRBD1
v_gene: TRBV4-1
j_gene: TRBJ1-2
CDR3aa: CASSATGQGVYGYTF
CDR3nt: TGCGCCAGCAGCGCGACGGGACAGGGAGTCTATGGCTACACCTTC

d_gene: NA
v_gene: TRBV18
j_gene: TRBJ2-1
CDR3aa: CASSPPAQSSYNEQFF
CDR3nt: TGTGCCAGCTCACCACCAGCTCAAAGCTCCTACAATGAGCAGTTCTTC

d_gene: NA
v_gene: TRBV4-3
j_gene: TRBJ1-4
CDR3aa: CASSLLGAVNEKLFF
CDR3nt: TGCGCCAGCAGCCTCCTCGGGGCCGTTAATGAAAAACTGTTTTTT

d_gene: TRBD1
v_gene: TRBV19
j_gene: TRBJ2-7
CDR3aa: CASSIVGDRAYEQYF
CDR3nt: TGTGCCAGTAGTATAGTAGGGGACAGGGCCTACGAGCAGTACTTC

d_gene: NA
v_gene: TRBV25-1
j_gene: TRBJ1-5
CDR3aa: CASSETDSNQPQHF
CDR3nt: TGTGCCAGCAGTGAAACCGATAGCAATCAGCCCCAGCATTTT

d_gene: TRBD2
v_gene: TRBV5-8
j_gene: TRBJ2-1
CDR3aa: CASSSGTSGRYFYNEQFF
CDR3nt: TGTGCCAGCAGCTCGGGGACTAGCGGGAGGTATTTCTACAATGAGCAGTTCTTC

d_gene: NA
v_gene: TRBV7-8
j_gene: TRBJ1-1
CDR3aa: CASSLAVGRTEAFF
CDR3nt: TGTGCCAGCAGCTTAGCGGTAGGGCGGACTGAAGCTTTCTTT

d_gene: NA
v_gene: TRBV23-1
j_gene: TRBJ2-1
CDR3aa: CASSQKGTYNEQFF
CDR3nt: TGCGCCAGCAGTCAAAAAGGGACTTACAATGAGCAGTTCTTC

d_gene: TRBD1
v_gene: TRBV11-3
j_gene: TRBJ2-2
CDR3aa: CASSYRRDRGNTGELFF
CDR3nt: TGTGCCAGCAGCTACCGCCGGGACAGGGGAAACACCGGGGAGCTGTTTTTT

d_gene: NA
v_gene: TRBV20-1
j_gene: TRBJ1-1
CDR3aa: CSARDYTEAFF
CDR3nt: TGCAGTGCTAGAGATTACACTGAAGCTTTCTTT

d_gene: NA
v_gene: TRBV5-1
j_gene: TRBJ2-3
CDR3aa: CASSLEDTQYF
CDR3nt: TGCGCCAGCAGCTTGGAAGATACGCAGTATTTT

d_gene: TRBD1
v_gene: TRBV6-2/TRBV6-3
j_gene: TRBJ1-6
CDR3aa: CASSWLGQDNSPLHF
CDR3nt: TGTGCCAGCAGTTGGCTGGGACAGGATAATTCACCCCTCCACTTT

d_gene: TRBD1
v_gene: TRBV5-4
j_gene: TRBJ2-3
CDR3aa: CASSTRDRVGDTQYF
CDR3nt: TGTGCCAGCAGCACTCGGGACAGGGTCGGGGATACGCAGTATTTT

d_gene: TRBD1
v_gene: TRBV19
j_gene: TRBJ1-2
CDR3aa: CASSIGAGQGVGYTF
CDR3nt: TGTGCCAGTAGTATCGGAGCTGGACAGGGGGTTGGCTACACCTTC